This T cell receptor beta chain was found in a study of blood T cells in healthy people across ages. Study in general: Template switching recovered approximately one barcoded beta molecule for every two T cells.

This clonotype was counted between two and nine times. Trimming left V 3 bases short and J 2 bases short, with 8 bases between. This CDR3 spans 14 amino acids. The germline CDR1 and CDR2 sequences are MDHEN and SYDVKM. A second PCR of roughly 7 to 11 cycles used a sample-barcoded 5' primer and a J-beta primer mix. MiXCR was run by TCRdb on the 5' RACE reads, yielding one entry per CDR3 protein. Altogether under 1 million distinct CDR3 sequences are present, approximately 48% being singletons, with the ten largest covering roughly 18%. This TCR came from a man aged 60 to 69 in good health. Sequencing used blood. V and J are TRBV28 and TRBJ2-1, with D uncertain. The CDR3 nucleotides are TGTGCCAGCAGTTTGCCCGGCGCCTACAATGAGCAGTTCTTC. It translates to CASSLPGAYNEQFF.